Described below is a single TCR beta chain sequence and its context. Produced via immunoSEQ multiplex PCR; TCRdb's table is partial and in-frame only. Of over 65,000 clones listed, about 90% were seen once; the top ten hold roughly 0.87%. This sample was included in a study of T cell changes during pregnancy in multiple sclerosis. The germline V gene encodes CDR1 LNHDA and CDR2 SQIVND (reference sequence). The length of the CDR3 is 13 residues. The germline V and J ends were trimmed by 1 base and 5 bases, with 6 bases remaining between them. The chain uses TRBV19 and TRBJ2-1; D is unclear. This clonotype was obtained from a female donor with multiple sclerosis, enrolled in a pregnancy study. The sample in question was peripheral blood, obtained in the second trimester of pregnancy. For the CDR3, the DNA is TGTGCCAGTAGTATAGGACTGAACAATGAGCAGTTCTTC. It yields the protein CASSIGLNNEQFF.